What follows is one TCR beta chain and its context. This sample was included in a study of patients and donors after allogeneic stem cell transplantation. With 3 bases removed from V and 5 bases from J, the gap between germline ends came to 16 bases. Per germline, CDR1 LGHNA and CDR2 YSLEER. This CDR3 comprises 15 residues. MiXCR was run by TCRdb on the RT-PCR reads, yielding one entry per CDR3 protein. The table lists about a million distinct CDR3 sequences, roughly 18% of them singletons. The chain couples TRBV4-3 to TRBJ1-1, with TRBD1 as a possible D gene (6 bases). The sequencing input was blood, either unsorted or a sorted T cell fraction (not recorded which). The origin of this receptor is a human donor who was either an allogeneic HSCT recipient or a stem cell or donor lymphocyte infusion donor (not recorded which). It is not recorded whose cells these are; they may come from a transplant donor. The CDR3 protein is CASSHSRGRRTEAFF. The CDR3 DNA is TGCGCCAGCAGCCACTCCAGGGGCCGAAGAACTGAAGCTTTCTTT.